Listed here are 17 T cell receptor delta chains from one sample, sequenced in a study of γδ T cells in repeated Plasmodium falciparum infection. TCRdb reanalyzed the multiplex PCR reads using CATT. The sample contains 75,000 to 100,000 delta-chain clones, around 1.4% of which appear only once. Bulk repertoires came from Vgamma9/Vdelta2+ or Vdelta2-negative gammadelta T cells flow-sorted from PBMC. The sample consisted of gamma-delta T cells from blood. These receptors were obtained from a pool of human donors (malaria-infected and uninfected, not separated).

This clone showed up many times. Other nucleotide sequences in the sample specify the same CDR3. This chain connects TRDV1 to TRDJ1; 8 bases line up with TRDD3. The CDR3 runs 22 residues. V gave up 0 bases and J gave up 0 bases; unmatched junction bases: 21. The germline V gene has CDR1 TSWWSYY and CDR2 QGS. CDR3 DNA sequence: TGTGCTCTTGGGGAACTAGACGGCCTTCCCCTTACTGGGGGCCCGTACACCGATAAACTCATCTTT. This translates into CALGELDGLPLTGGPYTDKLIF.

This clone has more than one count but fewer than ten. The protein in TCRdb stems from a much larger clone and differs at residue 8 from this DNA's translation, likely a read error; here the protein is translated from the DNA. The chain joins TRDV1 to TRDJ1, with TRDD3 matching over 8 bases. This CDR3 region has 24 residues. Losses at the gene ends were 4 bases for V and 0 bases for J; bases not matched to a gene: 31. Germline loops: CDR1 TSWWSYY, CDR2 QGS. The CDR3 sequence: CALGARLVPTNLLYWGYDTDKLIF. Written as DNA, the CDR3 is TGTGCTCTTGGGGCTCGGTTGGTACCTACGAACCTCCTATACTGGGGGTATGACACCGATAAACTCATCTTT.

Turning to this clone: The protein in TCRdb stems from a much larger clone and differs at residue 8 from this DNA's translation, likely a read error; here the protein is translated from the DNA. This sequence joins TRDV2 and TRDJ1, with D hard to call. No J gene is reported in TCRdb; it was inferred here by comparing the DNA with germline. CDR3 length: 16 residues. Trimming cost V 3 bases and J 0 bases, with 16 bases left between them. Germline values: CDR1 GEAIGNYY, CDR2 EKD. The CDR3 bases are TGTGCCTGTGACGGGTTAGTGGAGGCTTACACCGATAAACTCATCTTT. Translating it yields CACDGLVEAYTDKLIF.

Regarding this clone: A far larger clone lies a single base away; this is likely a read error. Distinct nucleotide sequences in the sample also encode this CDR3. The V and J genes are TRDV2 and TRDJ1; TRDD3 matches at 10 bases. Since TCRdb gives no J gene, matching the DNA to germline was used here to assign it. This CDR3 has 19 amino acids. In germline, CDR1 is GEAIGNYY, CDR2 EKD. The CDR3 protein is CACDVLPPGGYGSTYKLIF. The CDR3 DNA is TGTGCCTGTGACGTCCTGCCTCCCGGGGGATACGGAAGCACCTATAAACTCATCTTT.

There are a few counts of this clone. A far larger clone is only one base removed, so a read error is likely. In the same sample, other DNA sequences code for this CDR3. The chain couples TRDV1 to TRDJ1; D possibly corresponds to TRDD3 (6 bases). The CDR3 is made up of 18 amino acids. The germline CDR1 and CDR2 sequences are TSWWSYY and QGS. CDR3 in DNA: TGTGCCCTTGGGGAAAGTCGGGTACGTTTGGGGATTCCCGATAAACTCATCTTT. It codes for CALGESRVRLGIPDKLIF.

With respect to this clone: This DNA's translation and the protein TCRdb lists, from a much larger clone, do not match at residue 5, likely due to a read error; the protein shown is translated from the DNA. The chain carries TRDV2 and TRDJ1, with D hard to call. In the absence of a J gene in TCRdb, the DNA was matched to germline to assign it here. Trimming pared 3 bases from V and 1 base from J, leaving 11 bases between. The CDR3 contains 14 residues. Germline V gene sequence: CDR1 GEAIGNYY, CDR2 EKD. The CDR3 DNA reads TGTGCCTGTGACGAGATTAGTGCCACCGATAAACTCATCTTT. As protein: CACDEISATDKLIF.

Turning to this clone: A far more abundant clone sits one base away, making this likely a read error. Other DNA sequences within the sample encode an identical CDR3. CDR3 DNA sequence: TGTGCCCTTGGGGCTCCCTTTCCCACTCATTGTACTGGGGGTTTGACATCCACCGATAAACTCATCTTT. Translating it yields CALGAPFPTHCTGGLTSTDKLIF. V gene TRDV1 combines with J gene TRDJ1; TRDD3 agrees at 8 bases. No J gene was available from TCRdb, and it was assigned here by a germline match of the DNA. The CDR3 length is 23 residues. The germline CDR1 and CDR2 sequences are TSWWSYY and QGS.

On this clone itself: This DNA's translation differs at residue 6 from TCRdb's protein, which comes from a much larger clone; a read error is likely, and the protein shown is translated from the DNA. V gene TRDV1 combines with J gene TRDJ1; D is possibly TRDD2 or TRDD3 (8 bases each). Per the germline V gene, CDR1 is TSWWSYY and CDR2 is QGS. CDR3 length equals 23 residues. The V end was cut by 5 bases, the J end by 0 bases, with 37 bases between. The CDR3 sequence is CALGRARASYVQLGVLHTDKLIF. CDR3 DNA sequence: TGTGCTCTTGGGAGAGCCAGGGCTTCCTACGTCCAACTGGGGGTTCTACACACCGATAAACTCATCTTT.

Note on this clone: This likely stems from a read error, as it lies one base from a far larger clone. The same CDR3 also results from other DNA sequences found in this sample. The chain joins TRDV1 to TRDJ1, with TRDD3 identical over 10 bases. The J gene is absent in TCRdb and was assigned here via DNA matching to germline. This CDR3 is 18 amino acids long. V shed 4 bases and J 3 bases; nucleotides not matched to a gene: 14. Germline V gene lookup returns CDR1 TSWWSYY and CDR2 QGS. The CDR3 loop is CALGGSFHGGYGADKLIF. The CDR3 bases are TGTGCTCTTGGGGGCTCGTTCCACGGGGGATACGGGGCCGATAAACTCATCTTT.

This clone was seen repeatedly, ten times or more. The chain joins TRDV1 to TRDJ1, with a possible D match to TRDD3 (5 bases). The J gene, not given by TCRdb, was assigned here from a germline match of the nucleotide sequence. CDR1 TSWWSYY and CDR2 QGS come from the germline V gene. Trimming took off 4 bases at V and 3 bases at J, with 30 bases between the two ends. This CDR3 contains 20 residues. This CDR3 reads CALGAPGGATPGLIPDKLIF. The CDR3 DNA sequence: TGTGCTCTTGGGGCCCCCGGGGGGGCCACGCCTGGACTAATTCCCGATAAACTCATCTTT.

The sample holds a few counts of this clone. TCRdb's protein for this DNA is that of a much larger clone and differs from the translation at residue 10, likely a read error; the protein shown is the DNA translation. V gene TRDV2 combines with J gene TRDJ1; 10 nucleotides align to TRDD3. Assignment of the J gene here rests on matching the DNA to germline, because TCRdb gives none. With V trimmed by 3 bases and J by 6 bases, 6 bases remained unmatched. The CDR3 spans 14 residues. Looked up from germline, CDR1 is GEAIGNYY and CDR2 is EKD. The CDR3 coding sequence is TGTGCCTGTGACGAACTGGGGGATTCGAATAAACTCATCTTT. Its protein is CACDELGDSNKLIF.

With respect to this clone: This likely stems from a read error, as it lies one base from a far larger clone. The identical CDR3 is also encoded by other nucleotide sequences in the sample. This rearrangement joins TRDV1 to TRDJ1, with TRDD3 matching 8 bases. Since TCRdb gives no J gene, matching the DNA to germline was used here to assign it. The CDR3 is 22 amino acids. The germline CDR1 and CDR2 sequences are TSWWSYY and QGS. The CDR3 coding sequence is TGTGCCCTTGGGGAACTAGGGTGTGGCGATGCGGGGATACCCTGGGCGACCGATAAACTCATCTTT. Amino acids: CALGELGCGDAGIPWATDKLIF.

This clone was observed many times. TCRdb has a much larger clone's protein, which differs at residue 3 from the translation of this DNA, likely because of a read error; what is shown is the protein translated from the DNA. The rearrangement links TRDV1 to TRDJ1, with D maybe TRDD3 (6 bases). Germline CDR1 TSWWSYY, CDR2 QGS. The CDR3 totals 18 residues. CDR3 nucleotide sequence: TGTGCTCCTGGGGAATGGGGATCGGATCCCGTGTACACCGATAAACTCATCTTT. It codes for CAPGEWGSDPVYTDKLIF.

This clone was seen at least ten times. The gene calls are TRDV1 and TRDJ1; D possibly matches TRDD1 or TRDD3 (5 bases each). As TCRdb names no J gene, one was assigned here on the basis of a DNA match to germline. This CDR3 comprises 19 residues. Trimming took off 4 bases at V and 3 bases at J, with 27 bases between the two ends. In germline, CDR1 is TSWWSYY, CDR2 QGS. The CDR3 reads CALGGNYRKYAIVSDKLIF. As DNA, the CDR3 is TGTGCTCTTGGGGGGAACTATAGAAAATACGCTATCGTATCCGATAAACTCATCTTT.

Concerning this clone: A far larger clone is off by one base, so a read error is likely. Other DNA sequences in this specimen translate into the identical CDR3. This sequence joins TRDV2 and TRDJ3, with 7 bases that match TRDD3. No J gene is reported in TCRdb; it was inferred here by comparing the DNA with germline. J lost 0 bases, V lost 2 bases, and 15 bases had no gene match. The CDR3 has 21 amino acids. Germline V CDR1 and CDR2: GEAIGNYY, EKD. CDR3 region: CACDKVAPGGSSSWDTRQMFF. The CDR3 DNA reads TGTGCCTGTGACAAGGTAGCTCCCGGGGGATCTAGCTCCTGGGACACCCGACAGATGTTTTTC.

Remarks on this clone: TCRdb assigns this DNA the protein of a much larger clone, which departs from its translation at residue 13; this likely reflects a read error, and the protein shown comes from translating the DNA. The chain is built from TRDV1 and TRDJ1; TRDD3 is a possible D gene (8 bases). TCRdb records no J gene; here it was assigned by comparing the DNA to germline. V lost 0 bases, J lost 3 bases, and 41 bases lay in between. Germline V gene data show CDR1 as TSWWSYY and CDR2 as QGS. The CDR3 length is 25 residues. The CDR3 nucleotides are TGTGCTCTTGGGGAACTATGGGCGTTCCTACGTTCCGCTGGGGGAAAACAGGGGGAGGCCGATAAACTCATCTTT. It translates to CALGELWAFLRSAGGKQGEADKLIF.

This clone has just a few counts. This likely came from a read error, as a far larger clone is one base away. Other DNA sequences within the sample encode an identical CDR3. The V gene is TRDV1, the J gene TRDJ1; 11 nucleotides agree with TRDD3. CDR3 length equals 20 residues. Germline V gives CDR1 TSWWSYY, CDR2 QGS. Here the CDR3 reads CALGELLPSPWGIRDDKLIF. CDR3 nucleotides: TGTGCCCTTGGGGAACTCCTCCCGTCCCCTTGGGGGATACGCGACGATAAACTCATCTTT.